Each of the 18 T cell receptor beta chains below was sequenced from the same sample in a study of cytomegalovirus exposure and HLA in healthy donors. 13 Jbeta primers and 60 Vbeta primers were used for the PCR. Measured with immunoSEQ multiplex PCR; TCRdb has only the in-frame clones, and not every one. Among roughly 100,000 clones, roughly 13% were seen once, and the ten largest hold around 15%. Sequencing was done on a sample of PBMCs. The receptor set was obtained from a man between 35 and 55 years old in good health and CMV-seropositive.

V is TRBV4-1 and J is TRBJ2-7; 13 bases match TRBD2. J was trimmed by 4 bases and V by 4 bases; bases with no gene match: 7. The CDR3 has 16 amino acids. Germline values: CDR1 MGHRA, CDR2 YSYEKL. CDR3 region: CASSPGLAGSLYEQYF. Here the CDR3 DNA reads TGCGCCAGCAGCCCGGGACTAGCGGGGTCCCTATACGAGCAGTACTTC.

This sequence joins TRBV9 and TRBJ2-7, with D maybe TRBD2 (6 bases). CDR3 size: 16 residues. V was clipped by 1 base and J by 2 bases, with 16 bases between them. Germline loops: CDR1 SGDLS, CDR2 YYNGEE. CDR3 protein: CASSVRWGGAPYEQYF. The DNA of the CDR3 is TGTGCCAGCAGCGTAAGGTGGGGCGGGGCTCCCTACGAGCAGTACTTC.

This clone was picked up a small number of times. The gene calls are TRBV7-9 and TRBJ2-3, with a weak D call TRBD2 (7 bases). V was clipped by 8 bases and J by 6 bases, with 9 bases between them. The CDR3 contains 11 residues. Germline CDR1 reads SEHNR; CDR2 reads FQNEAQ (reference sequence). The CDR3 protein is CASRGADTQYF. In DNA form, the CDR3 reads TGTGCCAGCCGGGGGGCGGATACGCAGTATTTT. Variable domain in full (rest from reference TRBV7-9 and TRBJ2-3): DTGVSQNPRHKITKRGQNVTFRCDPISEHNRLYWYRQTLGQGPEFLTYFQNEAQLEKSRLLSDRFSAERPKGSFSTLEIQRTEQGDSAMYLCASRGADTQYFGPGTRLTVL.

V and J are TRBV20-1 and TRBJ2-1; D not resolved. Germline CDR1 reads DFQATT; CDR2 reads SNEGSKA (reference sequence). Trimming removed 1 base at V and 8 bases at J, with 6 bases between. The CDR3 length is 11 residues. The CDR3 coding sequence is TGCAGTGCTAGAGTCCTCGATGAGCAGTTCTTC. This translates into CSARVLDEQFF.

Concerning this clone: This sample also contains other DNA sequences that code for the same CDR3. J is TRBJ2-5 and V is TRBV25-1, with 8 bases lining up with TRBD2. CDR3 size: 15 residues. CDR1 and CDR2 (germline): MGHDK, SYGVNS. V shed 3 bases, J shed 0 bases, and the junction held 3 bases outside the gene matches. CDR3 sequence reads: CASSEAGGDQETQYF. The CDR3 DNA reads as TGTGCCAGCAGTGAGGCGGGAGGAGACCAAGAGACCCAGTACTTC.

This clone occurred a few times. The genes are TRBV6-1 and TRBJ2-7, with TRBD1 matching 7 bases. From germline, CDR1 is MNHNS and CDR2 SASEGT. The length of the CDR3 is 15 residues. V trimming: 3 bases; J trimming: 3 bases; junction bases outside the gene matches: 8. CDR3 DNA: TGTGCCAGCAGTGATGTGGGGGCAGGGGGCTACGAGCAGTACTTC. Translating gives CASSDVGAGGYEQYF.

This clone showed up just a few times. The genes are TRBV2 and TRBJ2-7; D call uncertain. Germline CDR1 reads SNHLY; CDR2 reads FYNNEI. The CDR3 totals 14 residues. Trimming removed 2 bases at V and 1 base at J, with 9 bases between. CDR3 sequence: CASSERHGSYEQYF. For the CDR3, the DNA is TGTGCCAGCAGTGAACGACACGGTTCCTACGAGCAGTACTTC.

The chain uses TRBV12-5 and TRBJ2-3, with D possibly TRBD1 on 6 matching bases. Germline values: CDR1 LGHNT, CDR2 FRNRAP. Trimming removed 2 bases at V and 4 bases at J, with 7 bases between. The CDR3 is 13 amino acids. The CDR3 loop is CASGLTGPDTQYF. The CDR3 coding sequence is TGTGCTAGTGGTTTGACAGGGCCAGATACGCAGTATTTT.

This clone was recorded a few times. The chain carries TRBV10-1 and TRBJ2-7; a possible D gene is TRBD1 (6 bases). Germline CDR1 reads WNHNN; CDR2 reads SYGVQD (reference sequence). The germline V and J ends were trimmed by 4 bases and 2 bases, with 9 bases remaining between them. The CDR3 totals 13 residues. CDR3 DNA sequence: TGCGCCAGCAGTGTTGGGGGCCCCTACGAGCAGTACTTC. As protein: CASSVGGPYEQYF.

This clone was found many times. The rearrangement uses TRBV21-1 and TRBJ2-5; the D segment call TRBD1 is taken from the table without a DNA check. TRBV21-1 corresponds to a pseudogene. This CDR3 region has 15 residues. CDR3 DNA: TGTGCCAGCACAACAGGACAGGGACCTCAAGAGACCCAGTACTTC. The encoded protein is CASTTGQGPQETQYF.

This clone was counted only a few times. The chain combines TRBV10-3 with TRBJ2-7; D is undetermined. CDR3 length: 11 amino acids. Germline loops: CDR1 ENHRY, CDR2 SYGVKD. V lost 6 bases to trimming and J lost 6 bases, with 9 bases between them. DNA for the CDR3: TGTGCCATCAGGGTGGCTTCCGAGCAGTACTTC. Translation gives CAIRVASEQYF.

In this sample, this clone turned up a few times. The chain has TRBV28 and TRBJ1-2; the D is unclear. In germline, CDR1 is MDHEN, CDR2 SYDVKM. Between the trimmed V and J ends, which lost 7 bases and 7 bases, there was a span of 22 bases. The CDR3 is 15 residues long. CDR3 sequence: CASTNSFQSLLGYTF. In nucleotides, the CDR3 is TGTGCCAGCACCAACAGTTTCCAATCTTTACTTGGCTACACCTTC.

This clone was detected only a few times. V is TRBV7-9 and J is TRBJ2-1; D is perhaps TRBD2 (7 bases). This CDR3 contains 14 residues. Between the trimmed V and J ends, which lost 1 base and 9 bases, there was a span of 13 bases. Per the germline V gene, CDR1 is SEHNR and CDR2 is FQNEAQ (reference sequence). As DNA, the CDR3 is TGTGCCAGCAGCTTAGGGGGGCGGGAGTTTGAGCAGTTCTTC. Translated, it gives CASSLGGREFEQFF.

The chain recombines TRBV4-3 with TRBJ1-3, with D unclear. Germline CDR1 reads LGHNA; CDR2 reads YSLEER. Trimming left V 1 base short and J 8 bases short, with 9 bases between. This CDR3 region has 13 residues. CDR3 residues: CASSQVMRDTIYF. The CDR3, as DNA: TGCGCCAGCAGCCAAGTAATGAGGGACACCATATATTTT.

This clone was seen only a few times. The chain uses TRBV9 and TRBJ2-3; 11 bases are shared with TRBD2. The V segment lost 5 bases and the J segment 2 bases; nucleotides outside the gene matches: 4. Germline loops: CDR1 SGDLS, CDR2 YYNGEE. The CDR3 totals 15 residues. CDR3 sequence: CASRELAGVTDTQYF. In DNA, the CDR3 is TGTGCCAGCAGAGAACTAGCGGGGGTCACAGATACGCAGTATTTT.

This sequence joins TRBV5-1 and TRBJ2-5, with D possibly matching TRBD1 (6 bases). Trimming removed 0 bases at V and 5 bases at J, with 8 bases between. Germline V lookup: CDR1 SGHRS, CDR2 YFSETQ. The CDR3 consists of 13 residues. The CDR3 DNA sequence: TGCGCCAGCAGCTTGGATCAGGGGGAGACCCAGTACTTC. The encoded protein is CASSLDQGETQYF.

Comment on this clone: A junction boundary mismatches the germline segment, possibly from a read error. The V call is TRBV14, the J call TRBJ2-3; TRBD2 is a possible D gene (5 bases). The germline V gene encodes CDR1 SGHDN and CDR2 FVKESK. CDR3 size: 14 residues. Here the CDR3 reads CASNQGGYTDTQYF. CDR3 DNA: TGTGCCAGCAACCAAGGAGGTTATACAGATACGCAGTATTTT.

The gene calls are TRBV4-3 and TRBJ1-3, with unresolved D. V lost 0 bases and J 2 bases, leaving 8 bases between the germline ends. From germline, CDR1 is LGHNA and CDR2 YSLEER. This CDR3 spans 15 amino acids. The CDR3 protein is CASSQDGNPGNTIYF. In DNA, the CDR3 is TGCGCCAGCAGCCAAGATGGCAACCCTGGAAACACCATATATTTT.